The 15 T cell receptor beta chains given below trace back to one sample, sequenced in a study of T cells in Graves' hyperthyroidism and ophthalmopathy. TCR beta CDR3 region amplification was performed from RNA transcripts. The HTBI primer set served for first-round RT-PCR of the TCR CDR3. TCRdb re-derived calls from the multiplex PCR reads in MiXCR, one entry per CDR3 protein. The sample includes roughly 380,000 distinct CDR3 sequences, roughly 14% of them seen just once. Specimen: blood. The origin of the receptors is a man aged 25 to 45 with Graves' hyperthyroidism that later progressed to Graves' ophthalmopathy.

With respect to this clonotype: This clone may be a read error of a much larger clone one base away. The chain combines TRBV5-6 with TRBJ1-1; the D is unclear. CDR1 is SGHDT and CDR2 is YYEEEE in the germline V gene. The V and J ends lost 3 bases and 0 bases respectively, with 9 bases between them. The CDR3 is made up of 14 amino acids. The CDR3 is CASSSAYMNTEAFF. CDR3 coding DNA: TGTGCCAGCAGCTCTGCCTATATGAACACTGAAGCTTTCTTT.

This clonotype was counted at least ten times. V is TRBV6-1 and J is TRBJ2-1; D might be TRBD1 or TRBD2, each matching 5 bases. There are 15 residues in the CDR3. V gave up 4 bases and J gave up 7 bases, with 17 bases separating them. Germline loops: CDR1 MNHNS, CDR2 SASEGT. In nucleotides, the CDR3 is TGTGCCAGCAGTGGCCGAGGGCAGGGATGGAATGAGCAGTTCTTC. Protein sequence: CASSGRGQGWNEQFF.

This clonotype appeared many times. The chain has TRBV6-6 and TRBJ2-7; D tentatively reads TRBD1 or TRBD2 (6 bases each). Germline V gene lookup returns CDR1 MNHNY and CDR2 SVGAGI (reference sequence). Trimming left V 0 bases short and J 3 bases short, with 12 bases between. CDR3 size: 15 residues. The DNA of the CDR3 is TGTGCCAGCAGTTACTCTATCGGAGGGGGCTACGAGCAGTACTTC. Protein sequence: CASSYSIGGGYEQYF.

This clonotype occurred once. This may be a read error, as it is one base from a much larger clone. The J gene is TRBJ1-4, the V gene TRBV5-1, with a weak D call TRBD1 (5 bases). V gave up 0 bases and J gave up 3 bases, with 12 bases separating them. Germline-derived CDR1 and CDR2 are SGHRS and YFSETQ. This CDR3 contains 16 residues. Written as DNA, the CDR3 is TGCGCCAGCAGCTTGGGGTCCGGGACTGCTAATGAAAAACTGTTTTTT. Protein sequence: CASSLGSGTANEKLFF.

The CDR3 region is CASSQVTGETEAFF. As DNA, the CDR3 is TGCGCCAGCAGCCAAGTTACCGGGGAAACTGAAGCTTTCTTT. The chain employs TRBV4-1 and TRBJ1-1; no reliable D call. The CDR3 spans 14 residues. From germline, CDR1 is MGHRA and CDR2 YSYEKL. Trimming pared 1 base from V and 5 bases from J, leaving 11 bases between.

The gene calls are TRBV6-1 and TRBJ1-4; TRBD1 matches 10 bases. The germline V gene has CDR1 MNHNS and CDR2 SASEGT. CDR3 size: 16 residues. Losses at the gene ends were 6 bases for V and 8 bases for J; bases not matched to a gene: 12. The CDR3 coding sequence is TGTGCCAGCAGCTCTGACAGGGGGCATATAGGAGAAAAACTGTTTTTT. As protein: CASSSDRGHIGEKLFF.

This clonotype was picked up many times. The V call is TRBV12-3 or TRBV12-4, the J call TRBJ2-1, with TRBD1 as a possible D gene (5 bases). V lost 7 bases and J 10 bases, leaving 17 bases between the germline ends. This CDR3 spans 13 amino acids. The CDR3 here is CASTPQGVGEQFF. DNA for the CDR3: TGTGCCAGCACCCCCCAGGGCGTCGGCGAGCAGTTCTTC.

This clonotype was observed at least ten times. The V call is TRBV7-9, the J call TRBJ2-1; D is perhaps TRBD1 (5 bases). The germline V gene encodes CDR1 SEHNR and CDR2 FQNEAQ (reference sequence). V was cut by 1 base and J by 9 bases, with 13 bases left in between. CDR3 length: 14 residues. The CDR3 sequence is CASSLGGQGAEQFF. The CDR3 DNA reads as TGTGCCAGCAGCTTAGGAGGTCAGGGCGCTGAGCAGTTCTTC.

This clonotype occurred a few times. The CDR3 loop reads CASTRGRGPETQYF. DNA for the CDR3: TGCGCCAGCACCCGAGGGAGGGGGCCAGAGACCCAGTACTTC. The V call is TRBV10-2, the J call TRBJ2-5, with D perhaps given as TRBD1 or TRBD2 (7 bases each). Trimming took off 7 bases at V and 4 bases at J, with 16 bases between the two ends. The CDR3 has 14 amino acids. In germline, CDR1 is WSHSY, CDR2 SAAADI.

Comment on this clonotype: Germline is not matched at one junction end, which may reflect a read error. The chain's CDR3 is CASSLGSSYNSRLHF. The CDR3 DNA sequence: TGTGCCAGCAGTCTGGGTAGCTCCTATAATTCACGCCTCCACTTT. This rearrangement joins TRBV2 to TRBJ1-6; D not resolved. This CDR3 comprises 15 residues. The germline gives CDR1 SNHLY, CDR2 FYNNEI. The full variable domain, with the rest looked up from reference TRBV2 and TRBJ1-6, is EPEVTQTPSHQVTQMGQEVILRCVPISNHLYFYWYRQILGQKVEFLVSFYNNEISEKSEIFDDQFSVERPDGSNFTLKIRSTKLEDSAMYFCASSLGSSYNSRLHFGNGTRLTVT.

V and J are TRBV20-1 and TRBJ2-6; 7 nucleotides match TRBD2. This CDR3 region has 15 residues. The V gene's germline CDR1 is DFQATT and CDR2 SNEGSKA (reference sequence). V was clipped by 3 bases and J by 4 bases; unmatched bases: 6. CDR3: CSASRGGAGANVLTF. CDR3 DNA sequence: TGCAGTGCTAGTAGGGGAGGGGCCGGGGCCAACGTCCTGACTTTC.

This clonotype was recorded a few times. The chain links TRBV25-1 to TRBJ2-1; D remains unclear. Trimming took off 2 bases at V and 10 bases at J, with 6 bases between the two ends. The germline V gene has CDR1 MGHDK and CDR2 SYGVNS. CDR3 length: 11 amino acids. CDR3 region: CASSERWEQFF. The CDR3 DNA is TGTGCCAGCAGTGAACGGTGGGAGCAGTTCTTC.

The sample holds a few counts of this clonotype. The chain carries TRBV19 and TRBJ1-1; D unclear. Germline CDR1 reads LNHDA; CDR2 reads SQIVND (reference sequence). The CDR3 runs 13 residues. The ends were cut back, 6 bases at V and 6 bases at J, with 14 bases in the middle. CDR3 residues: CASSPSEHAEAFF. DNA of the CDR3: TGTGCCAGTAGCCCGTCGGAGCATGCTGAAGCTTTCTTT.

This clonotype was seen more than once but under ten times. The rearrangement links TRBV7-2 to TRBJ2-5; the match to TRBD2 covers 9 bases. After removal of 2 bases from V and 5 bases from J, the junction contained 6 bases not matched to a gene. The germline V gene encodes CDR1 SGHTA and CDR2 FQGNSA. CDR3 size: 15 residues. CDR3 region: CASSLRRGGGETQYF. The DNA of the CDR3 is TGTGCCAGCAGCTTAAGGCGGGGGGGCGGTGAGACCCAGTACTTC.

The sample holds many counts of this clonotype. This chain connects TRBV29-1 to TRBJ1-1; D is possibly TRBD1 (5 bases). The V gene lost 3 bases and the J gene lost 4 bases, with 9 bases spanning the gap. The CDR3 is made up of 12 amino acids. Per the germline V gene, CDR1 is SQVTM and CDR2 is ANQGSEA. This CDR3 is CSVDGGPTEAFF. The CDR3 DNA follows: TGCAGCGTTGATGGGGGTCCCACTGAAGCTTTCTTT. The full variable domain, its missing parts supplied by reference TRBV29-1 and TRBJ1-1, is SAVISQKPSRDICQRGTSLTIQCQVDSQVTMMFWYRQQPGQSLTLIATANQGSEATYESGFVIDKFPISRPNLTFSTLTVSNMSPEDSSIYLCSVDGGPTEAFFGQGTRLTVV.